Listed below are T cell receptor beta chains from one sample, sequenced in a study of blood T cell repertoires in COVID-19. Sequencing used immunoSEQ multiplex PCR; TCRdb keeps in-frame clones, though not all of them. The table includes 100,000 or so clones, roughly 92% detected once. Source material: peripheral blood. The receptors originated from a man in his sixties or seventies with acute or convalescent COVID-19. Both conserved end residues are part of each CDR3. A D gene is named only where the DNA matches it firmly. Size values are once, few and many counts, or a class for expanded clones, and some rows have none.

length	V	J	size	D	DNA	CDR3
15	TRBV28	TRBJ1-1	-	-	TGTGCCAGCAGGTCTCCCAAGGGAGTTCGCACTGAAGCTTTCTTT	CASRSPKGVRTEAFF
15	TRBV10-3	TRBJ2-3	-	-	TGTGCCATCATCGCTAGTTCGGAGAGCACAGATACGCAGTATTTT	CAIIASSESTDTQYF
16	TRBV7-2	TRBJ2-2	once	TRBD1	TGTGCCAGCAGCTTTAGGGCAGGGGGTCTTAACGGGGAGCTGTTTTTT	CASSFRAGGLNGELFF
17	TRBV24-1	TRBJ2-5	-	TRBD1	TGTGCCACCAGTGATTTCCAGCCCATGACAGGGTTGGAGACCCAGTACTTC	CATSDFQPMTGLETQYF
16	TRBV5-1	TRBJ2-3	-	TRBD2	TGCGCCAGCAGCTTTACTAGCGGGGGGATGGCTGAGACGCAGTATTTT	CASSFTSGGMAETQYF
15	TRBV19	TRBJ2-1	-	TRBD2	TGTGCCAGTAGTAAGGCGGGAGGGCCTTACAATGAGCAGTTCTTC	CASSKAGGPYNEQFF
16	TRBV13	TRBJ2-7	once	-	TGTGCCAGCAGCTCTAGGTTCAGGGTGTTGAGTCACGAGCAGTACTTC	CASSSRFRVLSHEQYF
14	TRBV6-6	TRBJ2-7	-	-	TGTGCCAGCAGTTTTTCAGGGTCCCCCCCAGAGCAGTACTTC	CASSFSGSPPEQYF
13	TRBV28	TRBJ2-5	-	-	TGTGCCAGCAGTTTAGTGCGGAAAGAGACCCAGTACTTC	CASSLVRKETQYF
12	TRBV28	TRBJ2-3	-	-	TGTGCCAGCCTAGCGTCCCCAGATACGCAGTATTTT	CASLASPDTQYF